What follows is one T cell receptor (beta chain) and its context. As yet, its antigen is unknown. The sample is drawn from a study of T cell responses to AZD1222 COVID-19 vaccine. Study-level background: Pooling of second doses given at about 4 or about 12 weeks was done. General study results and limits: Reportedly, close to half of spike-specific TCRs are directed against unmutated variant regions. It should be noted that donors were predominantly white British and more often female, and clonal diversity was possibly underestimated. The study found vaccine-associated CD4 TCRs spanning spike, dominant at 160-218 and 743-854.

The J segment lost 8 bases and the V segment lost 0 bases, leaving 11 bases of the junction unmatched. The CDR3 has 17 residues. Germline assignment: CDR1 LGHNA and CDR2 YNFKEQ. Some clones are missing from TCRdb's copy, which holds only in-frame ones; the method was immunoSEQ multiplex PCR. The table lists over 150,000 clones, around nine tenths of them singletons. J is TRBJ2-1 and V is TRBV4-2, with 9 bases lining up with TRBD2. This receptor was obtained from an adult in good health. The specimen was peripheral blood, collected on day 0 of AZD1222 vaccination. The CDR3 loop is CASSQDFGRGGMDEQFF. DNA for the CDR3: TGTGCCAGCAGCCAAGATTTCGGGCGGGGGGGCATGGATGAGCAGTTCTTC.